This TCR beta chain is drawn from a study of blood T cell repertoires in COVID-19. In the study's own analysis: How many nucleated cells were present was estimated from reference gene primer amplification. Sequencing used immunoSEQ multiplex PCR; TCRdb keeps in-frame clones, though not all of them. For V, J and clone size, that table is used; D and trimming come from the DNA. Among approximately 220,000 clones listed, 65% to 90% were seen once. The sequenced sample consisted of PBMCs or T cells enriched from blood (not recorded which). The clonotype originates from a woman aged 40 to 50 with acute COVID-19.

CDR3 sequence reads: CASSDGQGGGYEQYF. The CDR3 nucleotides read TGCGCCAGCAGTGATGGACAGGGAGGAGGTTACGAGCAGTACTTC. This chain uses TRBV10-1 with TRBJ2-7; TRBD1 aligns across 8 bases. The CDR3 is 15 residues long. CDR1 and CDR2 from the germline V gene are WNHNN and SYGVQD (reference sequence). V gave up 3 bases and J gave up 4 bases; unmatched junction bases: 8.